The source of this TCR beta chain is a study of Ad26.COV2.S vaccination and SARS-CoV-2 variants. Method: immunoSEQ multiplex PCR; TCRdb's copy keeps in-frame clones and lacks some. This table holds around 300,000 clones, roughly 90% found once. This clone has more than one count but fewer than ten. Its antigen is unknown. The CDR3 spans 15 residues. The V and J ends lost 6 bases and 3 bases, in that order; junction bases with no gene match: 10. Germline CDR1 reads SQVTM; CDR2 reads ANQGSEA. Findings of the study overall: Compared with placebo recipients, vaccine recipients had higher spike-specific TCR breadth. Comparable non-spike TCR breadth was observed in vaccine and placebo recipients.

Treatment defined: some 19 received Ad26.COV2.S at low or high dose, single or two shots; five or six received placebo; per-sample allocation not given. The study sampled participants on day 63 after the first vaccine or placebo injection. Cohort 1b enrolled adults aged 18-55 years in Boston. The TCR originated in a person aged 18 to 65 who received the Ad26.COV2.S COVID-19 vaccine or a placebo. The material was peripheral blood, obtained in a trial of Ad26.COV2.S vaccine versus placebo. The chain combines TRBV29-1 with TRBJ1-2, with 10 bases lining up with TRBD1. The CDR3 nucleotides read TGCAGCGTATCGGGGGCAGGACAGGGGGACTATGGCTACACCTTC. This codes for CSVSGAGQGDYGYTF.